Presented here are 6 T cell receptor beta chains from one specimen sequenced in a study of neurological immune-mediated disorders. Each CDR3 protein gets one entry after TCRdb re-called the 5' RACE reads with MiXCR. The profile shows 93,000 or so distinct CDR3 sequences, approximately 11% of them singletons. Noted time point: longitudinal time-point 3. Sequences were obtained from PBMCs. Source of these receptors: a female donor with HTLV-1-associated myelopathy (HAM/TSP).

This clonotype was seen many times. The chain carries TRBV20-1 and TRBJ2-3; TRBD2 agrees at 12 bases. This CDR3 spans 15 amino acids. The ends lost 1 base at V and 5 bases at J; junction bases unmatched: 4. The germline V gene encodes CDR1 DFQATT and CDR2 SNEGSKA (reference sequence). The DNA for the CDR3 is TGCAGTGCTAGAGCTAGCGGGGGGGCCGGAGATACGCAGTATTTT. Translation gives CSARASGGAGDTQYF.

Ten or more counts support this clonotype. The chain carries TRBV5-1 and TRBJ2-7; D tentatively reads TRBD1 or TRBD2 (5 bases each). CDR1 and CDR2 (germline): SGHRS, YFSETQ. With 2 bases removed from V and 0 bases from J, the gap between germline ends came to 15 bases. The CDR3 has 16 residues. The CDR3 loop reads CASSFGTGRSSYEQYF. The CDR3, as DNA: TGCGCCAGCAGCTTCGGGACGGGGAGAAGCTCCTACGAGCAGTACTTC.

In regard to this clonotype: A much larger clone differs from this one at a single base, so this may be a read error. This rearrangement joins TRBV13 to TRBJ2-7; possible D gene TRBD1, 5 bases. Germline CDR1 reads PRHDT; CDR2 reads FYEKMQ (reference sequence). The CDR3 has 15 residues. The V and J ends lost 5 bases and 0 bases respectively, with 14 bases between them. The CDR3 loop is CASSTRQRSSYEQYF. The CDR3 nucleotides are TGTGCCAGCAGCACCAGACAGAGGAGCTCCTACGAGCAGTACTTC.

This clonotype was seen at least ten times. V is TRBV6-5 and J is TRBJ2-7; possibly TRBD1 for D (6 bases). This CDR3 is 16 amino acids long. The germline V gene encodes CDR1 MNHEY and CDR2 SVGAGI. The germline V and J ends were trimmed by 6 bases and 3 bases, with 21 bases remaining between them. The DNA for the CDR3 is TGTGCCAGCAGGCCGCCGCCGTCGGACAGAAACTACGAGCAGTACTTC. It encodes CASRPPPSDRNYEQYF.

Many counts were recorded for this clonotype. The rearrangement uses TRBV29-1 and TRBJ1-4, with TRBD1 as a possible D gene (6 bases). Trimming removed 2 bases at V and 5 bases at J, with 15 bases between. This CDR3 is built from 15 residues. Looked up from germline, CDR1 is SQVTM and CDR2 is ANQGSEA. The CDR3 loop reads CSVELHRGVNEKLFF. CDR3 sequence (DNA): TGCAGCGTTGAACTACATAGGGGGGTAAATGAAAAACTGTTTTTT. Together with reference TRBV29-1 and TRBJ1-4, the CDR3 gives the full variable domain: SAVISQKPSRDICQRGTSLTIQCQVDSQVTMMFWYRQQPGQSLTLIATANQGSEATYESGFVIDKFPISRPNLTFSTLTVSNMSPEDSSIYLCSVELHRGVNEKLFFGSGTQLSVL.

V is TRBV7-2 and J is TRBJ2-1; 14 bases are a match to TRBD2. This CDR3 is 16 amino acids long. V dropped 7 bases and J dropped 3; count of bases not matched to a gene: 5. Germline V gene sequence: CDR1 SGHTA, CDR2 FQGNSA. The CDR3 region has the DNA TGTGCCAGCACCGGGACTAGCGGGGGAAACTACAATGAGCAGTTCTTC. Residues: CASTGTSGGNYNEQFF.